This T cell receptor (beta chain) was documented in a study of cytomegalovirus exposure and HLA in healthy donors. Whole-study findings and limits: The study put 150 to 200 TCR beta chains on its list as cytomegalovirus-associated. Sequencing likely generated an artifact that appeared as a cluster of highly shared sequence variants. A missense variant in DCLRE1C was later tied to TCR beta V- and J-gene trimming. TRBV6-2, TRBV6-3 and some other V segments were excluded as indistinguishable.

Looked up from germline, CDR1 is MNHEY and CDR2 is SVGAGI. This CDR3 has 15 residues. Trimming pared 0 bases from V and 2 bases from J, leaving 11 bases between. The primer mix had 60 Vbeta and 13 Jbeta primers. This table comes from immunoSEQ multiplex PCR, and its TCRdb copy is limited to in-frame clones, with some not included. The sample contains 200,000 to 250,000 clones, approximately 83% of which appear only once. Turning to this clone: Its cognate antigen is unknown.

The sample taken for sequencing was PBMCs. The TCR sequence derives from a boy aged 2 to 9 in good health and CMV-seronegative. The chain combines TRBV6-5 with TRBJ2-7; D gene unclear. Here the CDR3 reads CASSYSRSLTYEQYF. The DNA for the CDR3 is TGTGCCAGCAGTTACTCTCGGTCTTTAACCTACGAGCAGTACTTC.